This T cell receptor (beta chain) emerged from a study of blood T cell repertoires in COVID-19. Study background: Samples representing acute and convalescent COVID-19 were sourced from the United States, Italy and Spain. T cells, B-cell-depleted T cells, or PBMCs provided the cDNA or gDNA that served as material.

Original handling: The assay estimated nucleated cells by amplifying reference gene primers. The data were produced by immunoSEQ multiplex PCR, yet TCRdb's version contains in-frame clones alone and is incomplete. That table gives V, J and clone size, and the DNA gave D and trimming. Of around 140,000 clones in the sample, roughly 88% were seen once. Trimming left V 2 bases short and J 4 bases short, with 12 bases between. The length of the CDR3 is 14 residues. Germline V lookup: CDR1 SGHRS, CDR2 YFSETQ. Source material: peripheral blood. The chain combines TRBV5-1 with TRBJ1-1; no reliable D call. This TCR came from a man between 65 and 85 years old with active COVID-19. This chain's CDR3 is CASSFAEMVTEAFF. Written as DNA, the CDR3 is TGCGCCAGCAGCTTCGCGGAGATGGTCACTGAAGCTTTCTTT.